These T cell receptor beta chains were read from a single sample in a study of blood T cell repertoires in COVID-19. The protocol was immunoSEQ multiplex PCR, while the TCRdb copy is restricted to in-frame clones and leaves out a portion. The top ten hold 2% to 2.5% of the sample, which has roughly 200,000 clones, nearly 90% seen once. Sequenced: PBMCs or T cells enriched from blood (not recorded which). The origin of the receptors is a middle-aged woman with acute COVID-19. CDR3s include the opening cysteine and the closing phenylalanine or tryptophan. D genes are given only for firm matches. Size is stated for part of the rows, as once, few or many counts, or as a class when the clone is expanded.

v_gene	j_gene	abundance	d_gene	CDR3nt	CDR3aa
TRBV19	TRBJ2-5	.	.	TGTGCCAGTAGCCCAGGAGGGGAGACCCAGTACTTC	CASSPGGETQYF
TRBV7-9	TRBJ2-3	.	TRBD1	TGTGCCAGCAGCTTCACAGGGGGCTCAGATACGCAGTATTTT	CASSFTGGSDTQYF
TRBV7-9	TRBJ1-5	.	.	TGTGCCAGCAGCCCGGGGCAGGGAGGTCAGCCCCAGCATTTT	CASSPGQGGQPQHF
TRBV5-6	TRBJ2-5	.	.	TGTGCCAGCAGCTCACTACTAAGAGGGCGGTTCGAACGGGAGACCCAGTACTTC	CASSSLLRGRFERETQYF
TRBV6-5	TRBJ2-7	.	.	TGTGCCAGCAGTACGCCGACAGGTCTCTCCTACGAGCAGTACTTC	CASSTPTGLSYEQYF
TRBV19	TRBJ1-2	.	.	TGTGCCAGTAGTATAGGGAATGACTGGTGGTCGGGCTATGGCTACACCTTC	CASSIGNDWWSGYGYTF
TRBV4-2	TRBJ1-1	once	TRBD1	TGTGCCAGCAGCCCCCTCGACAGGGGACCCGAAGCTTTCTTT	CASSPLDRGPEAFF
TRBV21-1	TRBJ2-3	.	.	TGTGCCAGCAGCAAAGAACCTAGCGGGGGTGGCACAGATACGCAGTATTTT	CASSKEPSGGGTDTQYF
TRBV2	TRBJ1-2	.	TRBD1	TGTGCCAGCAGAACGACCGGGACAGGGTATGGCTACACCTTC	CASRTTGTGYGYTF
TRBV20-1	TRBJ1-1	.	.	TGCACGGGGTGGTTGAACACTGAAGCTTTCTTT	CTGWLNTEAFF
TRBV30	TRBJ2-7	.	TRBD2	TGTGCCTGGAGTGTACCGCGGGGACTAAGCTCCTACGAGCAGTACTTC	CAWSVPRGLSSYEQYF
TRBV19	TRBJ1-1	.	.	TGTCCCTCGGGGTACCGGGGAAGGGAAGCTTTCTTT	CPSGYRGREAFF
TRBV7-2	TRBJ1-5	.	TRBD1	TGTGCCAGCAGCTCGGACAGGGCGAGACAGCCCCAGCATTTT	CASSSDRARQPQHF
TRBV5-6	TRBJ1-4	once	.	TGTGCCAGCAGCTTGTGGGGCGCCCGGGAAAAACTGTTTTTT	CASSLWGAREKLFF
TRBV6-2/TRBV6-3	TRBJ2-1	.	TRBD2	TGTGCCAGCAGTTACACCACCTTAGCGGGAGGCCTGGAGGGATACAATGAGCAGTTCTTC	CASSYTTLAGGLEGYNEQFF
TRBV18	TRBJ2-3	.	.	TGTGCCAGCTCACTGGGCGGGAACACAGATACGCAGTATTTT	CASSLGGNTDTQYF
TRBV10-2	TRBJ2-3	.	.	TGCGCCAGCACGGTTAGCAACACAGATACGCAGTATTTT	CASTVSNTDTQYF
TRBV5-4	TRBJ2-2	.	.	TGTGCCAGCAGCTTGGATGGGCTCCTCACCGGGGAGCTGTTTTTT	CASSLDGLLTGELFF
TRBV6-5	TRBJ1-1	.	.	TGTGCCAGCAGTCTATCATCGCGGGGGGGCAAAGCTTTCTTT	CASSLSSRGGKAFF
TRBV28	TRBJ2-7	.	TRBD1	TGTGCCAGCAGTCCAGGACAGGGGAGGAAGTACTTC	CASSPGQGRKYF
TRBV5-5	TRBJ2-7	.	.	TGTGCCAGCAGCTTTGTTTCTTCCGAGCAGTACTTC	CASSFVSSEQYF
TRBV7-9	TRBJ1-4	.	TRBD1	TGTGCCAGCAGCCCACAGGGGGGTAATGAAAAACTGTTTTTT	CASSPQGGNEKLFF
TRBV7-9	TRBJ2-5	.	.	TGTGCCAGCAGCCCTACCCTCCCGGGAAAAGAGACCCAGTACTTC	CASSPTLPGKETQYF
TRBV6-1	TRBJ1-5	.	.	TGTGCCAGCAGTGAATCCTCCAGGGGAAACAATCAGCCCCAGCATTTT	CASSESSRGNNQPQHF
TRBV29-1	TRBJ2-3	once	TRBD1	TGCAGCGTGCGTCGGGACAGGAGCACAGATACGCAGTATTTT	CSVRRDRSTDTQYF
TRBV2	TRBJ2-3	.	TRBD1	TGTGCCAGCAGTGAAAACCCGGGGACAGGGGGCGCGGATACGCAGTATTTT	CASSENPGTGGADTQYF
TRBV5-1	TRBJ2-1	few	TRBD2	TGCGCCAGCAGCTTGTTATTACGAGCGGGAGGGGACAATGAGCAGTTCTTC	CASSLLLRAGGDNEQFF
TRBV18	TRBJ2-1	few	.	TGTGCCAGCTCACAGGGGCTGGCCCAGAACAATGAGCAGTTCTTC	CASSQGLAQNNEQFF
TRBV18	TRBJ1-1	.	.	TGTGCCAGCTCACCACCGGGGGCGGGCACTGAAGCTTTCTTT	CASSPPGAGTEAFF
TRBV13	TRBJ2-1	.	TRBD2	TGTGCCAGCAGCTCCCCCGGACTAGCGCCTTACAATGAGCAGTTCTTC	CASSSPGLAPYNEQFF
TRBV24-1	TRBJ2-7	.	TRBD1	TGTGCCACCAGTGACAGTGGGACAGGGGAATTTGGCGAGCAGTACTTC	CATSDSGTGEFGEQYF
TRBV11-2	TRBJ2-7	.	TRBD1	TGTGCCAGCAGCCGGGACAGGGGCGAGCAGTACTTC	CASSRDRGEQYF
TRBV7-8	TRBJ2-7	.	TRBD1	TGTGCCAGCAGCTTAGCGACGGGACAGGGGGCGTCTCACGAGCAGTACTTC	CASSLATGQGASHEQYF
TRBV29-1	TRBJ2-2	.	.	TGCAGCGTTCGCGGGGCCGGCACCGGGGAGCTGTTTTTT	CSVRGAGTGELFF
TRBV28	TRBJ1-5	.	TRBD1	TGTGCCAGCAGTCCTCAGACAGGGGGCCCCAATCAGCCCCAGCATTTT	CASSPQTGGPNQPQHF
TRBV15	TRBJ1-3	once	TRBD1	TGTGCCACCAGCAGAGGACAGGGGGCATATGGAAACACCATATATTTT	CATSRGQGAYGNTIYF
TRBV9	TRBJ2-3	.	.	TGTGCCAGCAGCGAGGGGCCCGGCGGGGTGGTCACAGATACGCAGTATTTT	CASSEGPGGVVTDTQYF
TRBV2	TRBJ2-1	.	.	TGTGCCAGCAGTGTCGGTCAGGGGTCTAGCGGAAGGGGCTTTAGAGAGCAGTTCTTC	CASSVGQGSSGRGFREQFF
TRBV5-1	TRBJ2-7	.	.	TGCGCCAGCAGCTTGGAAGAGGGATTCTACGAGCAGTACTTC	CASSLEEGFYEQYF
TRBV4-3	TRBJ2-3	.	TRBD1	TGCGCCAGCAGCCAAGATTACAGGGGGGCAGATACGCAGTATTTT	CASSQDYRGADTQYF
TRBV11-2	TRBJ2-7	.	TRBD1	TGTGCCAGCAGCCCTAGTACAGGGGGGTACGAGCAGTACTTC	CASSPSTGGYEQYF
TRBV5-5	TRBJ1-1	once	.	TGTGCCAGCAGCTTGGAGCAGAACACTGAAGCTTTCTTT	CASSLEQNTEAFF